These 23 T cell receptor beta chains share one sample of origin, sequenced in a study of cytomegalovirus exposure and HLA in healthy donors. 60 Vbeta and 13 Jbeta primers were used in PCR. Profiling relied on immunoSEQ multiplex PCR, and the TCRdb table lists in-frame clones only, not all of them. This sample has about 59,000 clones; 70% to 90% occur once, and the top ten carry approximately 1.4%. Material: PBMCs. The source is a man under 40 in good health and CMV-seropositive.

The chain uses TRBV7-8 and TRBJ1-5; D is unresolved. The CDR3 runs 13 residues. Germline assignment: CDR1 SGHVS and CDR2 FQNEAQ. The V gene lost 5 bases and the J gene lost 1 base, with 6 bases spanning the gap. This CDR3 is CASSPRSNQPQHF. For the CDR3, the DNA is TGTGCCAGCAGCCCGAGAAGCAATCAGCCCCAGCATTTT.

The chain is built from TRBV7-2 and TRBJ2-1, with D uncertain. Deletions cut 2 bases from V and 6 bases from J, with 8 bases between. The CDR3 has 13 residues. Germline-derived CDR1 and CDR2 are SGHTA and FQGNSA. The CDR3 DNA reads TGTGCCAGCAGCTTACCCCCCGGCAATGAGCAGTTCTTC. This sequence encodes CASSLPPGNEQFF.

The chain recombines TRBV6-6 with TRBJ2-7; 8 nucleotides agree with TRBD2. The CDR3 covers 16 residues. With 0 bases clipped from V and 0 bases from J, the junction kept 4 bases outside the gene matches. The germline gives CDR1 MNHNY, CDR2 SVGAGI (reference sequence). The chain's CDR3 is CASSYSGSGSSYEQYF. In nucleotides, the CDR3 is TGTGCCAGCAGTTACTCCGGAAGCGGGAGCTCCTACGAGCAGTACTTC.

The V call is TRBV19, the J call TRBJ1-1, with D hard to call. CDR3 length: 13 amino acids. V shed 7 bases and J shed 0 bases, with 9 bases lying between them. Germline loops: CDR1 LNHDA, CDR2 SQIVND (reference sequence). CDR3 protein: CASTPTLNTEAFF. In DNA form, the CDR3 reads TGTGCCAGTACCCCTACTCTGAACACTGAAGCTTTCTTT.

The chain links TRBV19 to TRBJ2-5; D uncertain. Germline V gene sequence: CDR1 LNHDA, CDR2 SQIVND (reference sequence). Trimming removed 1 base from V and 5 bases from J, with 14 bases in between. CDR3 length: 15 residues. The CDR3 region has the DNA TGTGCCAGTAGTATAGGAGGCCAGATCGGGGAGACCCAGTACTTC. This gives the protein CASSIGGQIGETQYF. Filled out from reference TRBV19 and TRBJ2-5, the complete variable domain reads DGGITQSPKYLFRKEGQNVTLSCEQNLNHDAMYWYRQDPGQGLRLIYYSQIVNDFQKGDIAEGYSVSREKKESFPLTVTSAQKNPTAFYLCASSIGGQIGETQYFGPGTRLLVL.

This clone appeared a few times. The V call is TRBV13, the J call TRBJ2-3; TRBD2 is a possible D gene (5 bases). The ends were cut back, 7 bases at V and 4 bases at J, with 9 bases in the middle. The CDR3 is made up of 12 amino acids. Germline assignment: CDR1 PRHDT and CDR2 FYEKMQ (reference sequence). DNA of the CDR3: TGTGCCAGCAAGGACTTCGCAGATACGCAGTATTTT. Amino acid sequence: CASKDFADTQYF.

This clone was picked up a small number of times. This rearrangement joins TRBV4-3 to TRBJ1-4; 8 bases agree with TRBD1. This CDR3 has 15 amino acids. The junction had 9 bases not matched to a gene; V was cut back by 4 bases and J by 8 bases. Germline CDR1 is LGHNA and CDR2 is YSLEER. This CDR3 reads CASSPRTGRGEKLFF. The CDR3 DNA reads as TGCGCCAGCAGCCCCCGGACAGGGAGAGGCGAAAAACTGTTTTTT.

The chain couples TRBV28 to TRBJ1-2; TRBD1 might be the D (5 bases). Per germline, CDR1 MDHEN and CDR2 SYDVKM. This CDR3 comprises 15 residues. The V gene lost 4 bases and the J gene lost 3 bases, with 15 bases spanning the gap. The CDR3 DNA reads TGTGCCAGCAGTTCTCCCCTGGCAGGGTACTATGGCTACACCTTC. Translation gives CASSSPLAGYYGYTF.

The sample holds a few counts of this clone. V gene TRBV7-2 combines with J gene TRBJ2-7; TRBD1 matches at 10 bases. With V trimmed by 3 bases and J by 3 bases, 5 bases remained unmatched. CDR1 and CDR2 from the germline V gene are SGHTA and FQGNSA. This CDR3 comprises 15 residues. The CDR3 here is CASSFPGQGIYEQYF. CDR3 coding DNA: TGTGCCAGCAGCTTCCCGGGACAGGGGATCTACGAGCAGTACTTC.

The chain is built from TRBV4-3 and TRBJ2-3; TRBD2 matches 8 bases. The CDR3 contains 15 residues. The J segment lost 1 base and the V segment lost 3 bases, leaving 3 bases of the junction unmatched. The germline gives CDR1 LGHNA, CDR2 YSLEER. CDR3 nucleotide sequence: TGCGCCAGCAGCCATCTTAGCGGGGGCACAGATACGCAGTATTTT. Protein sequence: CASSHLSGGTDTQYF.

The gene calls are TRBV30 and TRBJ2-1; 7 bases map to TRBD1. Germline loops: CDR1 GTSNPN, CDR2 SVGIG (reference sequence). V trimming: 0 bases; J trimming: 8 bases; junction bases outside the gene matches: 7. The CDR3 is 14 residues long. CDR3 protein: CAWSVDYTGDEQFF. The CDR3 DNA sequence: TGTGCCTGGAGTGTAGACTATACAGGGGATGAGCAGTTCTTC.

This chain connects TRBV27 to TRBJ2-2; D is unclear. V lost 3 bases and J 2 bases, leaving 4 bases between the germline ends. Germline assignment: CDR1 MNHEY and CDR2 SMNVEV (reference sequence). This CDR3 is built from 13 residues. The CDR3 spells CASSFLNTGELFF. The CDR3, as DNA: TGTGCCAGCAGTTTCCTAAACACCGGGGAGCTGTTTTTT.

DNA of the CDR3: TGTGCCAGCAGTGAAGACAGGGGGCACATGAACACTGAAGCTTTCTTT. Protein product: CASSEDRGHMNTEAFF. The rearrangement joins TRBV6-1 to TRBJ1-1, with 9 bases matching TRBD1. With V trimmed by 1 base and J by 0 bases, 3 bases remained unmatched. Looked up from germline, CDR1 is MNHNS and CDR2 is SASEGT. The CDR3 spans 16 residues.

This clone was seen only once. The chain uses TRBV19 and TRBJ2-1; TRBD2 matches at 10 bases. V trimming: 5 bases; J trimming: 7 bases; junction bases outside the gene matches: 14. The CDR3 length is 17 residues. Germline V CDR1 and CDR2: LNHDA, SQIVND (reference sequence). Written as DNA, the CDR3 is TGTGCCAGTAGTCCCATACCGCTAGCGGGAGTAGTGAATGAGCAGTTCTTC. It is translated as CASSPIPLAGVVNEQFF.

This chain uses TRBV2 with TRBJ2-1; 11 bases are shared with TRBD2. Germline V gene sequence: CDR1 SNHLY, CDR2 FYNNEI. V lost 9 bases to trimming and J lost 2 bases; unmatched junction nucleotides: 3. This CDR3 has 14 residues. The CDR3 DNA is TGTGCCAGAGGGACTAGCGGCCCCTACAATGAGCAGTTCTTC. Protein: CARGTSGPYNEQFF.

CDR3 in amino acids: CASSPFGGPRNEQFF. The CDR3, as DNA: TGTGCCAGCTCACCTTTTGGCGGGCCACGGAATGAGCAGTTCTTC. V and J are TRBV18 and TRBJ2-1, with D maybe TRBD2 (5 bases). With 3 bases removed from V and 7 bases from J, the gap between germline ends came to 16 bases. CDR1 is KGHSH and CDR2 is LQKENI in the germline V gene. The CDR3 loop spans 15 amino acids.

A few counts support this clone. The chain uses TRBV19 and TRBJ1-1, with a tentative D call TRBD1 (5 bases). This CDR3 comprises 14 residues. With 1 base removed from V and 2 bases from J, the gap between germline ends came to 8 bases. Germline CDR1 is LNHDA and CDR2 is SQIVND (reference sequence). The chain's CDR3 is CASSIARENTEAFF. The CDR3 nucleotides are TGTGCCAGTAGTATAGCCAGGGAAAACACTGAAGCTTTCTTT.

V and J are TRBV5-1 and TRBJ1-1; D ambiguous. Germline-derived CDR1 and CDR2 are SGHRS and YFSETQ. This CDR3 spans 17 amino acids. V lost 4 bases and J lost 0, with 19 bases in between. The CDR3 spells CASSTQTAGSMNTEAFF. Here the CDR3 DNA reads TGCGCCAGCAGCACCCAGACCGCGGGGAGCATGAACACTGAAGCTTTCTTT.

The gene calls are TRBV5-1 and TRBJ2-1; the D gene is possibly TRBD2 (5 bases). Trimming shortened V by 0 bases and J by 9 bases, and 10 bases separated the two germline ends. The germline V gene has CDR1 SGHRS and CDR2 YFSETQ. CDR3 length: 13 residues. The CDR3: CASSLVLAGEQFF. DNA of the CDR3: TGCGCCAGCAGCTTGGTGCTAGCAGGTGAGCAGTTCTTC.

This sequence joins TRBV18 and TRBJ1-3; D is unclear. V lost 3 bases and J 1 base, leaving 10 bases between the germline ends. Looked up from germline, CDR1 is KGHSH and CDR2 is LQKENI. There are 15 residues in the CDR3. CDR3: CASSPEYTSGNTIYF. DNA for the CDR3: TGTGCCAGCTCACCCGAATATACTTCTGGAAACACCATATATTTT.

The rearrangement uses TRBV9 and TRBJ2-7, with TRBD2 as a possible D gene (5 bases). The germline V gene encodes CDR1 SGDLS and CDR2 YYNGEE. The CDR3 extends over 14 amino acids. Trimming shortened V by 0 bases and J by 2 bases, and 9 bases separated the two germline ends. The CDR3 loop is CASSVDGEAYEQYF. CDR3 nucleotide sequence: TGTGCCAGCAGCGTAGACGGGGAAGCCTACGAGCAGTACTTC.

In this sample, this clone turned up once. The chain combines TRBV18 with TRBJ1-1, with D tentatively TRBD1 (5 bases). Germline V gene data show CDR1 as KGHSH and CDR2 as LQKENI. The CDR3 contains 13 residues. Between the trimmed V and J ends, which lost 7 bases and 1 base, there was a span of 10 bases. The CDR3 DNA reads TGTGCCAGCTTAATACAGGAGAACACTGAAGCTTTCTTT. Protein: CASLIQENTEAFF.

V and J are TRBV5-1 and TRBJ2-7; 8 nucleotides line up with TRBD1. The length of the CDR3 is 15 residues. Looked up from germline, CDR1 is SGHRS and CDR2 is YFSETQ. J lost 2 bases, V lost 2 bases, and 6 bases had no gene match. The CDR3 bases are TGCGCCAGCAGCTTCGGGACAGGATCTCCCTACGAGCAGTACTTC. As protein: CASSFGTGSPYEQYF.